What follows are 22 T cell receptor beta chains derived from one specimen sequenced in a study of T cell responses to AZD1222 COVID-19 vaccine. Measured with immunoSEQ multiplex PCR; TCRdb has only the in-frame clones, and not every one. Found here are approximately 130,000 clones, over 90% of them singletons; the top ten hold about 0.86%. Sequencing used peripheral blood, obtained on day 0 of AZD1222 vaccination. All receptors derive from an adult in good health.

This chain connects TRBV9 to TRBJ1-2; 7 bases match TRBD1. In germline, CDR1 is SGDLS, CDR2 YYNGEE. With 0 bases clipped from V and 7 bases from J, the junction kept 6 bases outside the gene matches. The CDR3 covers 14 residues. CDR3 in amino acids: CASSVDTGASGYTF. For the CDR3, the DNA is TGTGCCAGCAGCGTAGATACAGGGGCTAGTGGCTACACCTTC. The full variable domain, with the rest looked up from reference TRBV9 and TRBJ1-2, is DSGVTQTPKHLITATGQRVTLRCSPRSGDLSVYWYQQSLDQGLQFLIQYYNGEERAKGNILERFSAQQFPDLHSELNLSSLELGDSALYFCASSVDTGASGYTFGSGTRLTVV.

This clone showed up just a few times. The chain joins TRBV6-1 to TRBJ1-5, with a tentative D call TRBD1 (5 bases). The CDR3 covers 14 residues. Trimming left V 1 base short and J 5 bases short, with 9 bases between. Germline assignment: CDR1 MNHNS and CDR2 SASEGT. The CDR3 DNA sequence: TGTGCCAGCAGTGAAGGGACAAATTATCAGCCCCAGCATTTT. Translation gives CASSEGTNYQPQHF.

The rearrangement uses TRBV2 and TRBJ2-5; D is undetermined. From germline, CDR1 is SNHLY and CDR2 FYNNEI. V dropped 6 bases and J dropped 2 bases, with 4 bases sitting between them. The CDR3 is made up of 11 amino acids. CDR3 sequence (DNA): TGTGCCAGCAGATATCAAGAGACCCAGTACTTC. The encoded protein is CASRYQETQYF.

This clone was seen once. The gene calls are TRBV6-1 and TRBJ1-6, with 8 bases identical to TRBD1. CDR3 length equals 14 residues. The J segment lost 6 bases and the V segment lost 6 bases, leaving 4 bases of the junction unmatched. Germline assignment: CDR1 MNHNS and CDR2 SASEGT. For the CDR3, the DNA is TGTGCCAGCAGCTTGGGACAGGTTAATTCACCCCTCCACTTT. Amino acid sequence: CASSLGQVNSPLHF.

The CDR3 region has the DNA TGTGCCAGCAGCTTAGGTACAGGGGGTGACGGCTACACCTTC. It translates to CASSLGTGGDGYTF. This chain uses TRBV7-9 with TRBJ1-2, with 8 bases aligning to TRBD1. This CDR3 is built from 14 residues. Germline V CDR1 and CDR2: SEHNR, FQNEAQ (reference sequence). The ends lost 1 base at V and 8 bases at J; junction bases unmatched: 6.

V gene TRBV2 combines with J gene TRBJ1-5, with D maybe TRBD1 (6 bases). There are 14 residues in the CDR3. Trimming removed 7 bases from V and 0 bases from J, with 10 bases in between. Germline assignment: CDR1 SNHLY and CDR2 FYNNEI. The CDR3 sequence is CASTRTDSNQPQHF. DNA for the CDR3: TGTGCCAGCACAAGGACAGATAGCAATCAGCCCCAGCATTTT. Full variable domain (remainder filled in from reference TRBV2 and TRBJ1-5): EPEVTQTPSHQVTQMGQEVILRCVPISNHLYFYWYRQILGQKVEFLVSFYNNEISEKSEIFDDQFSVERPDGSNFTLKIRSTKLEDSAMYFCASTRTDSNQPQHFGDGTRLSIL.

The genes are TRBV7-9 and TRBJ2-1; weak D call: TRBD1 (6 bases). Germline V gives CDR1 SEHNR, CDR2 FQNEAQ (reference sequence). The CDR3 runs 15 residues. Trimming left V 5 bases short and J 0 bases short, with 11 bases between. The CDR3 protein is CASSPGTISYNEQFF. The CDR3 DNA follows: TGTGCCAGCAGCCCCGGGACAATCTCCTACAATGAGCAGTTCTTC.

V and J are TRBV4-1 and TRBJ1-2, with D unclear. The CDR3 is 16 residues long. V was cut by 3 bases and J by 0 bases, with 14 bases left in between. CDR1 MGHRA and CDR2 YSYEKL come from the germline V gene. CDR3 DNA sequence: TGCGCCAGCAGCCACGGACGGACTAAAACTAACTATGGCTACACCTTC. This translates into CASSHGRTKTNYGYTF.

The CDR3 DNA follows: TGTGCCAGCAGCATCCGACAGGGGGGTACTGGCTACACCTTC. Amino acids: CASSIRQGGTGYTF. V gene TRBV4-2 combines with J gene TRBJ1-2, with 9 bases that match TRBD1. This CDR3 is 14 amino acids long. Germline CDR1 is LGHNA and CDR2 is YNFKEQ. V lost 5 bases, J lost 7 bases, and 8 bases stayed unmatched.

This CDR3 is CASSLTAGGAGTEAFF. The CDR3 nucleotides are TGTGCCAGCAGCTTAACAGCGGGAGGGGCAGGGACTGAAGCTTTCTTT. The chain carries TRBV7-3 and TRBJ1-1, with D perhaps TRBD1 (5 bases). Germline assignment: CDR1 SGHTA and CDR2 FQGTGA. CDR3 length: 16 residues. V gave up 0 bases and J gave up 5 bases, with 16 bases separating them.

As for this clone: Other DNA sequences in the same sample also yield this CDR3. This chain links TRBV5-4 with TRBJ1-3; D remains unclear. The germline V gene encodes CDR1 SGHNT and CDR2 YYREEE (reference sequence). The CDR3 is made up of 13 amino acids. V gave up 2 bases and J gave up 2 bases, with 5 bases separating them. The CDR3 DNA sequence: TGTGCCAGCAGCTTCAGGACTGGAAACACCATATATTTT. This sequence encodes CASSFRTGNTIYF.

V is TRBV9 and J is TRBJ1-5; tentative D call: TRBD1 (5 bases). The V end was cut by 0 bases, the J end by 6 bases, with 10 bases between. The CDR3 runs 14 residues. Germline loops: CDR1 SGDLS, CDR2 YYNGEE. In DNA form, the CDR3 reads TGTGCCAGCAGCGTAGGAGGAGGGGTTCAGCCCCAGCATTTT. Protein: CASSVGGGVQPQHF.

The chain links TRBV5-6 to TRBJ2-7; D gene uncertain. From germline, CDR1 is SGHDT and CDR2 YYEEEE. CDR3 size: 12 residues. The V gene lost 4 bases and the J gene lost 1 base, with 6 bases spanning the gap. Written as DNA, the CDR3 is TGTGCCAGCAGCATTTTATCCTACGAGCAGTACTTC. Encoded protein: CASSILSYEQYF.

The chain uses TRBV10-2 and TRBJ1-5; TRBD1 agrees at 7 bases. J gave up 2 bases and V 4 bases, and 2 bases lay outside the gene matches. The CDR3 totals 14 residues. The germline gives CDR1 WSHSY, CDR2 SAAADI. The CDR3 spells CASSGQGGNQPQHF. The CDR3 DNA follows: TGCGCCAGCAGTGGACAGGGAGGCAATCAGCCCCAGCATTTT.

The CDR3 loop is CASSRLSGNTIYF. The CDR3 DNA follows: TGTGCCAGCAGCCGGCTAAGTGGAAACACCATATATTTT. The chain links TRBV7-8 to TRBJ1-3, with unresolved D. V dropped 5 bases and J dropped 3 bases, with 8 bases sitting between them. The CDR3 sequence is 13 residues long. Germline values: CDR1 SGHVS, CDR2 FQNEAQ.

The rearrangement uses TRBV11-2 and TRBJ2-2; D is ambiguous. Germline assignment: CDR1 SGHAT and CDR2 FQNNGV. The CDR3 runs to 13 residues. Trimming took 5 bases from V and 6 from J, leaving 10 bases between them. CDR3 nucleotide sequence: TGTGCCAGCAGCCCGCTTAGCCCCGGGGAGCTGTTTTTT. Translated, it gives CASSPLSPGELFF.

The rearrangement links TRBV7-2 to TRBJ1-5; D call uncertain. Germline CDR1 reads SGHTA; CDR2 reads FQGNSA. V lost 3 bases, J lost 7 bases, and 10 bases lay in between. This CDR3 comprises 13 residues. CDR3: CASSFPGEQPQHF. The CDR3 DNA reads as TGTGCCAGCAGCTTTCCGGGAGAACAGCCCCAGCATTTT. Full variable domain (remainder filled in from reference TRBV7-2 and TRBJ1-5): GAGVSQSPSNKVTEKGKDVELRCDPISGHTALYWYRQSLGQGLEFLIYFQGNSAPDKSGLPSDRFSAERTGGSVSTLTIQRTQQEDSAVYLCASSFPGEQPQHFGDGTRLSIL.

The chain uses TRBV6-5 and TRBJ1-1; D possibly corresponds to TRBD1 (6 bases). Trimming removed 2 bases from V and 3 bases from J, with 10 bases in between. Germline V gene sequence: CDR1 MNHEY, CDR2 SVGAGI. The CDR3 has 14 residues. DNA of the CDR3: TGTGCCAGCAGTTACGACAGGTTCTACACTGAAGCTTTCTTT. Residues: CASSYDRFYTEAFF.

V usage is TRBV6-1 and J usage is TRBJ1-5, with D uncertain. The CDR3 extends over 14 amino acids. V was cut by 3 bases and J by 9 bases, with 15 bases left in between. CDR1 is MNHNS and CDR2 is SASEGT in the germline V gene. CDR3 residues: CASSESAALGPQHF. The DNA for the CDR3 is TGTGCCAGCAGTGAGTCTGCAGCCCTAGGGCCCCAGCATTTT.

V is TRBV5-6 and J is TRBJ1-2; no definite D call. The CDR3 is 13 amino acids. Trimming left V 4 bases short and J 4 bases short, with 11 bases between. CDR1 is SGHDT and CDR2 is YYEEEE in the germline V gene. CDR3 nucleotide sequence: TGTGCCAGCAGCCTTCAGGAGGGCTATGGCTACACCTTC. It yields the protein CASSLQEGYGYTF.

The CDR3 region has the DNA TGCGCCAGCAGCTTGGCCTTAGGCCAGCCGTACAATGAGCAGTTCTTC. It yields the protein CASSLALGQPYNEQFF. The chain employs TRBV5-1 and TRBJ2-1, with D hard to call. The germline V and J ends were trimmed by 0 bases and 4 bases, with 14 bases remaining between them. This CDR3 region has 16 residues. The germline CDR1 and CDR2 sequences are SGHRS and YFSETQ.

This rearrangement joins TRBV10-3 to TRBJ2-1, with 9 bases lining up with TRBD1. The CDR3 is 15 amino acids. V trimming: 6 bases; J trimming: 6 bases; junction bases outside the gene matches: 9. Germline V gene lookup returns CDR1 ENHRY and CDR2 SYGVKD. The CDR3: CAIREQGAGGNEQFF. The CDR3 bases are TGTGCCATCAGAGAACAGGGGGCAGGGGGCAATGAGCAGTTCTTC.